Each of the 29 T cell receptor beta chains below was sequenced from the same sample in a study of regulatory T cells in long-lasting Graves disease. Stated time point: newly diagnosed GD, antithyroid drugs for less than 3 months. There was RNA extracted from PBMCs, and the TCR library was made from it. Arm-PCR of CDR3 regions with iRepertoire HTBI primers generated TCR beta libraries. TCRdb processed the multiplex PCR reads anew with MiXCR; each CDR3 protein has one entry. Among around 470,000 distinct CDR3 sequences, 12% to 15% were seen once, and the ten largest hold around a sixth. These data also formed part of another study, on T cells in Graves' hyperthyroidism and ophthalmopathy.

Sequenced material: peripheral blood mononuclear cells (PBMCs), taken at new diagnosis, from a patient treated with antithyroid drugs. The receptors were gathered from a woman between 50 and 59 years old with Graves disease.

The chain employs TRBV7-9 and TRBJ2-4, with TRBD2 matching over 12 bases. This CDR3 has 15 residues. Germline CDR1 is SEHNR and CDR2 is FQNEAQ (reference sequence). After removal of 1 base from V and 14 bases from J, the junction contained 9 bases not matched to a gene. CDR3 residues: CASSLVGLAGSNKYF. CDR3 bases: TGTGCCAGCAGCTTAGTAGGACTAGCGGGATCTAATAAGTACTTC.

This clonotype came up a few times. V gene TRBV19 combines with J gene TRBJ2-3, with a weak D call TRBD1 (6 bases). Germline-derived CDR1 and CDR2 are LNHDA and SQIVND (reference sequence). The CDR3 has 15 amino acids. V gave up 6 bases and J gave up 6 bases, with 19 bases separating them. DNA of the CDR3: TGTGCCAGTAGCCGGGATTGGGGGCCCACGGATACGCAGTATTTT. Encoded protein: CASSRDWGPTDTQYF. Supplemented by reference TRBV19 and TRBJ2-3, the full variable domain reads DGGITQSPKYLFRKEGQNVTLSCEQNLNHDAMYWYRQDPGQGLRLIYYSQIVNDFQKGDIAEGYSVSREKKESFPLTVTSAQKNPTAFYLCASSRDWGPTDTQYFGPGTRLTVL.

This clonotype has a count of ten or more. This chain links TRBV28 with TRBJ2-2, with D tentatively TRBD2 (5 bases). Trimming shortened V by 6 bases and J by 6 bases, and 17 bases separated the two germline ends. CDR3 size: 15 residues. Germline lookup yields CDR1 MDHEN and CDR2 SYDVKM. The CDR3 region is CASRAYKEVAGELFF. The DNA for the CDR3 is TGTGCCAGCAGGGCCTACAAGGAGGTCGCCGGGGAGCTGTTTTTT.

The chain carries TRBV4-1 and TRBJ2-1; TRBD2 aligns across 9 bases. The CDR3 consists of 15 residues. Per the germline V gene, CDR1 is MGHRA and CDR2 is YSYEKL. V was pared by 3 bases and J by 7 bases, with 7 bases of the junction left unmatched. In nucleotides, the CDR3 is TGCGCCAGCAGCCACAGAAGCGGGAGGCCGAATGAGCAGTTCTTC. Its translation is CASSHRSGRPNEQFF.

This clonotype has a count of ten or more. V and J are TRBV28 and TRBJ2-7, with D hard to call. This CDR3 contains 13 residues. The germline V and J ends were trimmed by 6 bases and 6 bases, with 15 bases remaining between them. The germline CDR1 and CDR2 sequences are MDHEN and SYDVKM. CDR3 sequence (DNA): TGTGCCAGCAGACCCCCTGTGGCTTCCGAGCAGTACTTC. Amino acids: CASRPPVASEQYF.

CDR3 region: CSAKPRTRSLMFEQYF. The DNA for the CDR3 is TGCAGTGCTAAACCCCGGACTAGGTCGTTAATGTTCGAGCAGTACTTC. The genes are TRBV20-1 and TRBJ2-7; TRBD2 matches 7 bases. From germline, CDR1 is DFQATT and CDR2 SNEGSKA (reference sequence). V lost 4 bases, J lost 6 bases, and 18 bases stayed unmatched. There are 16 residues in the CDR3.

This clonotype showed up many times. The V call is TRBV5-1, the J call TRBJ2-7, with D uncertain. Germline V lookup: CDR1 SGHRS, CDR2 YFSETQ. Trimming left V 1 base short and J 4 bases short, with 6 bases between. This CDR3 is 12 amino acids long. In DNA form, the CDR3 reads TGCGCCAGCAGCTTGACCCTGTACGAGCAGTACTTC. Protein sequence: CASSLTLYEQYF.

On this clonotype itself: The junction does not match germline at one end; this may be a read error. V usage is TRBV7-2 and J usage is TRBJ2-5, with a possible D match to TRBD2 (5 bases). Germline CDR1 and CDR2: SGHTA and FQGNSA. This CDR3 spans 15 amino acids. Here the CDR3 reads CASSLGLTTQETQCF. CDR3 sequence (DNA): TGTGCCAGCAGCTTAGGGCTGACTACCCAAGAGACCCAGTGCTTC.

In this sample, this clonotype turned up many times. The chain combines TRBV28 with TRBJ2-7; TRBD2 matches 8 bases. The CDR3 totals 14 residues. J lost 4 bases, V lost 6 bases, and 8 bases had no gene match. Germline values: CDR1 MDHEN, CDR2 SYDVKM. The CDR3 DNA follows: TGTGCCAGCAGCCGAACTAGCGGCCCATACGAGCAGTACTTC. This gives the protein CASSRTSGPYEQYF.

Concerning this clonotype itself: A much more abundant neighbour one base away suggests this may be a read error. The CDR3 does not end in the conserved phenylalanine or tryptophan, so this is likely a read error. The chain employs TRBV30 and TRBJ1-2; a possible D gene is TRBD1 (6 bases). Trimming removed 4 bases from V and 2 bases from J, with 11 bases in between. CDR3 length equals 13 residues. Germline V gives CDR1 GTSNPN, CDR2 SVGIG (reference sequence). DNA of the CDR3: TGTGCCTGGAAACTTGACAGGAACTATGGCTACACCCTC. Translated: CAWKLDRNYGYTL.

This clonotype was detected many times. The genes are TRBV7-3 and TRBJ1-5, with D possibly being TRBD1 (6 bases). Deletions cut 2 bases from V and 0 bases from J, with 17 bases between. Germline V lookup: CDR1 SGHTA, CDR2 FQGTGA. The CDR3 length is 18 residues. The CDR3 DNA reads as TGTGCCAGCAGCTTACTCCCGGCTCGGACAGATAGCAATCAGCCCCAGCATTTT. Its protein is CASSLLPARTDSNQPQHF.

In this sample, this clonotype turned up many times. CDR3 sequence reads: CASSYSSRVVGYTF. In nucleotides, the CDR3 is TGTGCCAGCAGTTACTCGAGCAGGGTTGTTGGCTACACCTTC. This chain joins TRBV6-5 and TRBJ1-2, with D maybe TRBD1 (5 bases). Per germline, CDR1 MNHEY and CDR2 SVGAGI. The CDR3 has 14 residues. The ends were cut back, 0 bases at V and 7 bases at J, with 12 bases in the middle.

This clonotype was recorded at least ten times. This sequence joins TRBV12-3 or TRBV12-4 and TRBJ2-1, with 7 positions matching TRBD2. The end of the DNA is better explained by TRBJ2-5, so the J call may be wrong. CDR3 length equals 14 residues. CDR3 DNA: TGTGCCAGCAAGTGGGGCGGGAGTGGAGAGACCCAGTACTTC. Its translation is CASKWGGSGETQYF.

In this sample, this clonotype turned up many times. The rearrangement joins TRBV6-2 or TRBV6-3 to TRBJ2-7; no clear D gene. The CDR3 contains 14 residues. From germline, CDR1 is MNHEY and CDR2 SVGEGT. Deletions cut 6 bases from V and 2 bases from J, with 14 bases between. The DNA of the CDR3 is TGTGCCAGCAGAAACGGGCAGTCGACCTACGAGCAGTACTTC. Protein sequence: CASRNGQSTYEQYF.

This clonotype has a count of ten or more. The CDR3 reads CASRPRPGGAGNEQFF. The CDR3 DNA follows: TGTGCCAGCAGACCTAGACCAGGGGGCGCTGGGAATGAGCAGTTCTTC. The chain carries TRBV7-8 and TRBJ2-1; TRBD1 matches at 8 bases. The CDR3 spans 16 residues. V lost 6 bases to trimming and J lost 7 bases; unmatched junction nucleotides: 14. The V gene's germline CDR1 is SGHVS and CDR2 FQNEAQ.

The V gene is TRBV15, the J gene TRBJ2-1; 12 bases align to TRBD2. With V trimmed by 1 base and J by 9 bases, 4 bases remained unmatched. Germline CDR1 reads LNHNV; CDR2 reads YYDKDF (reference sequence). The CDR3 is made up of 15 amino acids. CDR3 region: CATSRALAGGSEQFF. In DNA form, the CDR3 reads TGTGCCACCAGCAGAGCGCTAGCGGGAGGGAGTGAGCAGTTCTTC.

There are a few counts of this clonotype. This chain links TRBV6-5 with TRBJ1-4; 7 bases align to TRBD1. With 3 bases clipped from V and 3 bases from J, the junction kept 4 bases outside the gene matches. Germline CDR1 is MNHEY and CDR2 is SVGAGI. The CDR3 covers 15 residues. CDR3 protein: CASSYRTGANEKLFF. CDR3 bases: TGTGCCAGCAGTTATCGGACAGGCGCTAATGAAAAACTGTTTTTT.

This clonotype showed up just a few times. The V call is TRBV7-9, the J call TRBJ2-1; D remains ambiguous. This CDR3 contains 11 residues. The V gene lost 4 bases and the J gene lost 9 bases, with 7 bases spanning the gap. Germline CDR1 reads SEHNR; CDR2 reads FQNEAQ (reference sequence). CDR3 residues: CASSYSFEQFF. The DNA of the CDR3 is TGTGCCAGCAGCTACTCCTTTGAGCAGTTCTTC.

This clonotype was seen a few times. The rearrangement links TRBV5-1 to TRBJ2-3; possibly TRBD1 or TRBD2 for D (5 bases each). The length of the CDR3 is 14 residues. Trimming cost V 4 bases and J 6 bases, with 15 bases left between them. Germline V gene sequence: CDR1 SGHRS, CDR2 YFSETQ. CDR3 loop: CASSKGTTADTQYF. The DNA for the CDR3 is TGCGCCAGCAGCAAGGGGACCACCGCGGATACGCAGTATTTT.

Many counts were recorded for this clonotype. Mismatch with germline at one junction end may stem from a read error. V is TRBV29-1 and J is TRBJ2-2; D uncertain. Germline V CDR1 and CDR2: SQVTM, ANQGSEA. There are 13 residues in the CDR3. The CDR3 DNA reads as TGCAGCGTCTTGGGCAGGAACGCCGGGGAGCTGTTTTTT. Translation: CSVLGRNAGELFF.

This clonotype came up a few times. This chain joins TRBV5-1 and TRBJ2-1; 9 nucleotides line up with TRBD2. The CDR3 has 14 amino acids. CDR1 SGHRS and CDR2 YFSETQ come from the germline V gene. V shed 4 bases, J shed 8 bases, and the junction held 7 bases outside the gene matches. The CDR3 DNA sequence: TGCGCCAGCAGCACGGGACTAGCTTCGGATGAGCAGTTCTTC. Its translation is CASSTGLASDEQFF. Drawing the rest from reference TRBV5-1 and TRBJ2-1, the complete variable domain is KAGVTQTPRYLIKTRGQQVTLSCSPISGHRSVSWYQQTPGQGLQFLFEYFSETQRNKGNFPGRFSGRQFSNSRSEMNVSTLELGDSALYLCASSTGLASDEQFFGPGTRLTVL.

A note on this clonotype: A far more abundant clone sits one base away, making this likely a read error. The DNA for the CDR3 is TGTGCCAGCAGTGGGAGTAAATCGAGCACTGAAGCTTTCTTT. Translation: CASSGSKSSTEAFF. The chain links TRBV11-1 to TRBJ1-1; unclear D gene. V lost 6 bases, J lost 4 bases, and 15 bases lay in between. CDR1 is SGHAT and CDR2 is FQDESV in the germline V gene (reference sequence). The CDR3 sequence is 14 residues long.

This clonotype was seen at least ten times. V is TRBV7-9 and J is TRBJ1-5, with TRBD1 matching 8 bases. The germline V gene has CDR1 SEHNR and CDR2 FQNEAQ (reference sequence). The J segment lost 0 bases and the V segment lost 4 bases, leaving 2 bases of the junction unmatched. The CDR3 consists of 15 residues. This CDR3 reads CASSSTGDSNQPQHF. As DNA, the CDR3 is TGTGCCAGCAGCTCGACAGGGGATAGCAATCAGCCCCAGCATTTT.

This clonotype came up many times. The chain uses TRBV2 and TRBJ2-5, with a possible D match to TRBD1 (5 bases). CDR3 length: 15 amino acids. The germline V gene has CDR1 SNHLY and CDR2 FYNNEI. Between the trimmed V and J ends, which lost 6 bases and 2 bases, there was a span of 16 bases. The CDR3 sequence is CASRPSFGAQETQYF. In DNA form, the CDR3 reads TGTGCCAGCAGACCAAGTTTTGGGGCGCAAGAGACCCAGTACTTC. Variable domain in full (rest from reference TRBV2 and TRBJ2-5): EPEVTQTPSHQVTQMGQEVILRCVPISNHLYFYWYRQILGQKVEFLVSFYNNEISEKSEIFDDQFSVERPDGSNFTLKIRSTKLEDSAMYFCASRPSFGAQETQYFGPGTRLLVL.

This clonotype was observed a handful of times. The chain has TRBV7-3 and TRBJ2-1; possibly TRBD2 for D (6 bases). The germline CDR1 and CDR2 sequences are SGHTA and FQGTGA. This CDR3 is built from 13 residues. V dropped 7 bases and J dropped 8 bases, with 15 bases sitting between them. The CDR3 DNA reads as TGTGCCAGCACCAGGGACTCGGAGGATGAGCAGTTCTTC. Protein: CASTRDSEDEQFF.

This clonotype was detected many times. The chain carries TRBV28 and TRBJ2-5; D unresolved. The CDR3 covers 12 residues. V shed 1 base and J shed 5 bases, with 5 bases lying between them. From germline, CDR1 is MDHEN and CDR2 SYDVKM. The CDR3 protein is CASSLLSETQYF. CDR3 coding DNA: TGTGCCAGCAGTTTATTAAGCGAGACCCAGTACTTC. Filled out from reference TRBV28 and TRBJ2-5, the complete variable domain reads DVKVTQSSRYLVKRTGEKVFLECVQDMDHENMFWYRQDPGLGLRLIYFSYDVKMKEKGDIPEGYSVSREKKERFSLILESASTNQTSMYLCASSLLSETQYFGPGTRLLVL.

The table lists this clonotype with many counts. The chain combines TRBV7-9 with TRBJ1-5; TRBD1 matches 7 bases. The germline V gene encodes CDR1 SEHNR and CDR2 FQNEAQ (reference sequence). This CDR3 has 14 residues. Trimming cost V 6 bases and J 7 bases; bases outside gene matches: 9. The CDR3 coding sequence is TGTGCCAGCAGTCCCCAGGGGGTTGGGCAGCCCCAGCATTTT. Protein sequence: CASSPQGVGQPQHF.

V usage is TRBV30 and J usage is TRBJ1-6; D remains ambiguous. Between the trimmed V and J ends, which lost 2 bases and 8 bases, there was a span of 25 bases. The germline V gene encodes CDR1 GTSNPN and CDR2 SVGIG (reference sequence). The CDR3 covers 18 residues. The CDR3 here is CAWSLTRTNTHRDSPLHF. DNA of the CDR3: TGTGCCTGGAGTCTAACTCGTACCAACACACACCGAGATTCACCCCTCCACTTT.

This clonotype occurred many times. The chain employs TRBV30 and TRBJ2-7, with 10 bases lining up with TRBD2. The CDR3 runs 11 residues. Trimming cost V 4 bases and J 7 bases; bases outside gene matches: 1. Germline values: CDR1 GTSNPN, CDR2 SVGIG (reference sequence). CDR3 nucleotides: TGTGCCTGGACTAGCGGGAGAGAGCAGTACTTC. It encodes CAWTSGREQYF.